The clone carrying this TCR beta chain occurred many times. Its matching antigen is unknown. Germline-derived CDR1 and CDR2 are MNHNS and SASEGT. V shed 1 base and J 4 bases; nucleotides not matched to a gene: 8. The CDR3 covers 17 residues. This entry comes from a study of CD8 T cells in ankylosing spondylitis. TCRdb reanalysed the 5' RACE reads using MiXCR and keeps one entry per CDR3 protein. Seen here are 450,000 to 550,000 distinct CDR3 sequences, approximately 5.3% observed once, and the top ten hold 3% to 4.5%. Findings and caveats of the study: Several highly homologous variants made up a TCR beta motif that seemed to typify ankylosing spondylitis blood.

The TCR was taken from a male donor with ankylosing spondylitis. The chain recombines TRBV6-1 with TRBJ2-7; 12 bases align to TRBD2. The sample comprised blood, either unsorted or a sorted T cell fraction (not recorded which). The chain's CDR3 is CASSEGLAGDYTYEQYF. CDR3 bases: TGTGCCAGCAGTGAAGGACTAGCGGGAGACTATACTTACGAGCAGTACTTC.